This T cell receptor beta chain was documented in a study of glioma-infiltrating T cells. Only a few counts were recorded for this clonotype. The CDR3 covers 14 residues. With 9 bases clipped from V and 4 bases from J, the junction kept 11 bases outside the gene matches. In germline, CDR1 is SNHLY, CDR2 FYNNEI. TCR alpha and beta CDR3 regions were amplified from RNA using iRepertoire nested multiplex PCR. TCRdb processed the multiplex PCR reads anew with MiXCR; each CDR3 protein has one entry. The sample lists fewer than 500,000 distinct CDR3 sequences; less than 50% were seen once. The sample was glioma tissue, nonneoplastic brain tissue, or PBMCs (not recorded which). The sequence was collected from a human donor with low-grade glioma or glioblastoma, undergoing nonglioma brain surgery, or in good health (not recorded which). The chain joins TRBV2 to TRBJ1-2; 7 bases map to TRBD1. CDR3 sequence (DNA): TGTGCCAGTTGGGGCTACAGGGGTAGCTATGGCTACACCTTC. Translating it yields CASWGYRGSYGYTF.